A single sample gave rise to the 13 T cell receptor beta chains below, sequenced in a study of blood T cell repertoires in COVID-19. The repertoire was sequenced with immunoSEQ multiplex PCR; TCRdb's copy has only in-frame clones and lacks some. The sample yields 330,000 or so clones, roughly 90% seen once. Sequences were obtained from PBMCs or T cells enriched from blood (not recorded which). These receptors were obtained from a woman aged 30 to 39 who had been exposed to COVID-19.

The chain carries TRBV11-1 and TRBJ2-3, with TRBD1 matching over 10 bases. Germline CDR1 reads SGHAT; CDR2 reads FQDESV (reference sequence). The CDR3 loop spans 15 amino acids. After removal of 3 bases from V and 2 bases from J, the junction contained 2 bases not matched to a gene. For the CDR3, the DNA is TGTGCCAGCAGCTTGGGACAGGGGACCACAGATACGCAGTATTTT. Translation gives CASSLGQGTTDTQYF.

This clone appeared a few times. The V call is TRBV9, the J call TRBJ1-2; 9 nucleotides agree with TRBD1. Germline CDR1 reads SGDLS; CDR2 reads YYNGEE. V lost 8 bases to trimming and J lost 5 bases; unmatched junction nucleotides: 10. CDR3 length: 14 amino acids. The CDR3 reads CASKAGTGPYGYTF. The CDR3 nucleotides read TGTGCCAGTAAAGCCGGGACAGGGCCGTATGGCTACACCTTC.

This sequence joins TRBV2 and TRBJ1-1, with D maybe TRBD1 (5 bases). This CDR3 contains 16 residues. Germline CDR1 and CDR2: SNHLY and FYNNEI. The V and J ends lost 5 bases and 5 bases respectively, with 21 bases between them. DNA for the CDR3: TGTGCCAGCAGTTACCCGGAAGGGGTGGGGTGGACTGAAGCTTTCTTT. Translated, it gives CASSYPEGVGWTEAFF.

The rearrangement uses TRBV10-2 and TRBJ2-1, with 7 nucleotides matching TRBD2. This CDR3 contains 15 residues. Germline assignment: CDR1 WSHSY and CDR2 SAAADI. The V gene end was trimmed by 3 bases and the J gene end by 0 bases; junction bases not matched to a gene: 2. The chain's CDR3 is CASSDASGSYNEQFF. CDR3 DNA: TGCGCCAGCAGTGATGCTAGCGGCTCCTACAATGAGCAGTTCTTC.

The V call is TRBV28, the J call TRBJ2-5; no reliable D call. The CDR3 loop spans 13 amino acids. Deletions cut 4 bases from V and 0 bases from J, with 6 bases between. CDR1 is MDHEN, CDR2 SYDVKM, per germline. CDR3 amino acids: CASSSPDQETQYF. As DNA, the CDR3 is TGTGCCAGCAGTTCTCCAGACCAAGAGACCCAGTACTTC.

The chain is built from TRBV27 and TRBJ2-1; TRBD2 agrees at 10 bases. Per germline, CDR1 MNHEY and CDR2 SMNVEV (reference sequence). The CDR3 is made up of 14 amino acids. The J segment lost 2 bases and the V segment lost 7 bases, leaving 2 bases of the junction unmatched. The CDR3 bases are TGTGCCAGCAAAGGGACTAGCGCCTACAATGAGCAGTTCTTC. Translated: CASKGTSAYNEQFF.

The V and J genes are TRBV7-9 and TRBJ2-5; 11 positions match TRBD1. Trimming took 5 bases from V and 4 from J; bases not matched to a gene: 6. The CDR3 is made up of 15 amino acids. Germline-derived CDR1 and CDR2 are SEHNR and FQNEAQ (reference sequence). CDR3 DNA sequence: TGTGCCAGCAGCCGGGACAGGGGGGAGGGAGAGACCCAGTACTTC. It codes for CASSRDRGEGETQYF.

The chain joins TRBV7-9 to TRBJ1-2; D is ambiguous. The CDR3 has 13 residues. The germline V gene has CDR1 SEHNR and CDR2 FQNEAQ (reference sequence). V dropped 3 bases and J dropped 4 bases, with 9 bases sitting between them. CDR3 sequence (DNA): TGTGCCAGCAGCTTCGCAGAAATCTATGGCTACACCTTC. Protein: CASSFAEIYGYTF.

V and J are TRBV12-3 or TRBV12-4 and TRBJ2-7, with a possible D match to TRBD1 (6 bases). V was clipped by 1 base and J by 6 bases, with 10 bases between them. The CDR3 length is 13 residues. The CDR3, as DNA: TGTGCCAGCAGTTTAGGGGGGCTGGTCGAGCAGTACTTC. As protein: CASSLGGLVEQYF.

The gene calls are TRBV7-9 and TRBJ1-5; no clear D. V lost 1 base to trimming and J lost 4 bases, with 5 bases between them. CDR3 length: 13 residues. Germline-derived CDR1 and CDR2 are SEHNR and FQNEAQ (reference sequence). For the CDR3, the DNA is TGTGCCAGCAGCTTAGATCCTAATCAGCCCCAGCATTTT. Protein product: CASSLDPNQPQHF.

The CDR3 protein is CASSLDRDEQYF. The CDR3 DNA follows: TGTGCCAGCAGCCTTGACAGGGACGAGCAGTACTTC. The V and J genes are TRBV28 and TRBJ2-7, with 7 bases fitting TRBD1. The CDR3 totals 12 residues. Trimming took 6 bases from V and 5 from J; bases not matched to a gene: 4. Germline lookup yields CDR1 MDHEN and CDR2 SYDVKM.

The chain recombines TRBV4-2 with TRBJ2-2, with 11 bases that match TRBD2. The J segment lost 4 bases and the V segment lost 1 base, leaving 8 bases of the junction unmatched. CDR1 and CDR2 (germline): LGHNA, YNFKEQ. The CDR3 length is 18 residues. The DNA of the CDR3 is TGTGCCAGCAGCCAAGCCGTTGGGCTAGCGGGAGGCACCGGGGAGCTGTTTTTT. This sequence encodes CASSQAVGLAGGTGELFF.

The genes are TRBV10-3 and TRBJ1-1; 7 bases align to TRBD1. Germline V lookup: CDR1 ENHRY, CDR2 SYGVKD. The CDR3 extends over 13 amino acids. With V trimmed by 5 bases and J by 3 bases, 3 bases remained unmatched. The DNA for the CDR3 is TGTGCCATCAGTAGGGGGCAGGACACTGAAGCTTTCTTT. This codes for CAISRGQDTEAFF.